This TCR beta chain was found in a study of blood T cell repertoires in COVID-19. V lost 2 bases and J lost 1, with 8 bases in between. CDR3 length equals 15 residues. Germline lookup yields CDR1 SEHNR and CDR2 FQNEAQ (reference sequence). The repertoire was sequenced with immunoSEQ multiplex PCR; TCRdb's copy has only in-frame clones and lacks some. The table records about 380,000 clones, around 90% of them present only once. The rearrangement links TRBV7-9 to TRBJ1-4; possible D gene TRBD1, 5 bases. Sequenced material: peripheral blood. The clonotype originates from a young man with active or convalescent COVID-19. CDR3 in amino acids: CASSLPGLTNEKLFF. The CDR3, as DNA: TGTGCCAGCAGCTTACCAGGGCTAACTAATGAAAAACTGTTTTTT.